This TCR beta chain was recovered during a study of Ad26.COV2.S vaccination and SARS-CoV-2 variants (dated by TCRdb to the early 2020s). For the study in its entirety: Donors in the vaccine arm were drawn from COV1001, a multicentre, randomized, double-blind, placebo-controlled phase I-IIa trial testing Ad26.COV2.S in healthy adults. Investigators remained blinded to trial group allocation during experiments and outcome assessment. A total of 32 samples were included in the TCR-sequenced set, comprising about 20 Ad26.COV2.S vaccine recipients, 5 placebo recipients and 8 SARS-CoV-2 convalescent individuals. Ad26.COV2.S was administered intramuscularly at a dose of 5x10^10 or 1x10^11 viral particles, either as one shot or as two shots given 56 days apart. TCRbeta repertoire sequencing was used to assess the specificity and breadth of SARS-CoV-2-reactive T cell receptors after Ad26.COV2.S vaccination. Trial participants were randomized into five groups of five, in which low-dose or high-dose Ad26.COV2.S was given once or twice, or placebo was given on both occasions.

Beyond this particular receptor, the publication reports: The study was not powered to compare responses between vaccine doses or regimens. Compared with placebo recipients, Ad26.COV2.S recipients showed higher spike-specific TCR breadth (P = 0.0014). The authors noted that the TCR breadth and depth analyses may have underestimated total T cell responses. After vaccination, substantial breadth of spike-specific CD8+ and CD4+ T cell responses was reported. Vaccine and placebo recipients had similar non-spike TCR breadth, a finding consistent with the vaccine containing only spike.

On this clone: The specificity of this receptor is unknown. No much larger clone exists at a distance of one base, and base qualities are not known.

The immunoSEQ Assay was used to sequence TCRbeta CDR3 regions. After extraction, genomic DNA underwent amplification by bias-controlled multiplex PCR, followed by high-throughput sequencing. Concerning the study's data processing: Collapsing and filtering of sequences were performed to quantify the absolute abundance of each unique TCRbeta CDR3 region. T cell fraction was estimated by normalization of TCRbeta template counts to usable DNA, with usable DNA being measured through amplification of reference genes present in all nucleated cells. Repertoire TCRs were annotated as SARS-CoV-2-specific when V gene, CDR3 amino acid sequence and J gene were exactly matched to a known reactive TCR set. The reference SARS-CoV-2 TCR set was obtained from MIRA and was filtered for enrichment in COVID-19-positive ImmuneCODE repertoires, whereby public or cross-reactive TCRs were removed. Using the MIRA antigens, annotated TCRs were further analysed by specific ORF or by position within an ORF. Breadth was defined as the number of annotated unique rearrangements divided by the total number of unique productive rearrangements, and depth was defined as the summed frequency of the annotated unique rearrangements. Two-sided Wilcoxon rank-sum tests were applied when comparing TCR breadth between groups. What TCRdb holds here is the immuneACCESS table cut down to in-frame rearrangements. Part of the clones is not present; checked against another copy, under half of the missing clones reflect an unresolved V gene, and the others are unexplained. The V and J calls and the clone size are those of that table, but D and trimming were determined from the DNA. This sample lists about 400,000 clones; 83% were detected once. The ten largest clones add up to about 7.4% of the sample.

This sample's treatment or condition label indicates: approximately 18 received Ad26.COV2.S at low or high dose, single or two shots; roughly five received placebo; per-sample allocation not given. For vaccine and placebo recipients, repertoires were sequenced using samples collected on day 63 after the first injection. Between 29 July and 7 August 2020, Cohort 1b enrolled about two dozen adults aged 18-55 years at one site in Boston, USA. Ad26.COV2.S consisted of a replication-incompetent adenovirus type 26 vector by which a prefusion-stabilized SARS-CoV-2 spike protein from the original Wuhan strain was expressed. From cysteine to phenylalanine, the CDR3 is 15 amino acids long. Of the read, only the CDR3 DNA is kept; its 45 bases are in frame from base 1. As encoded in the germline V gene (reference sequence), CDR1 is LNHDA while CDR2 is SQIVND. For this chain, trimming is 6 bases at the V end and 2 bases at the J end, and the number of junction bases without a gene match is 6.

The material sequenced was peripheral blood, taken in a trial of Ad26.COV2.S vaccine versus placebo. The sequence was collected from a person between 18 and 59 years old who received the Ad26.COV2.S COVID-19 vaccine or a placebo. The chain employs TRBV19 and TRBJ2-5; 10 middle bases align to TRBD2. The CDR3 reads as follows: CASRRTSGPQETQYF. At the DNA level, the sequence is TGTGCCAGTAGGAGGACTAGCGGACCGCAAGAGACCCAGTACTTC.